One TCR beta chain is described in this entry. No antigen is known for it. No quality values exist for individual bases; no much larger clone is one base distant. The trial excluded patients who had a history of autoimmune disease or were on systemic immunosuppression. Peripheral blood for TCR sequencing was drawn from every dose cohort at baseline, at cycle 4 day 1 and at cycle 7 day 1. The samples were taken from a phase I, first-in-human, multicenter, open-label dose-escalation trial of ivuxolimab. Adults with locally advanced or metastatic melanoma, renal cell carcinoma, hepatocellular carcinoma or head and neck squamous cell carcinoma were enrolled in the trial. CD4+ and CD8+ T cells were sorted separately from peripheral blood before TCR sequencing. V has 0 bases trimmed and J has 3 bases trimmed; junction bases matching no gene number 6. Taken from the germline V gene, the CDR1 and CDR2 loops are SGHRS and YFSETQ. The CDR3 numbers 16 residues from cysteine through phenylalanine. The retained sequence is limited to the CDR3, 48 bases, with the frame set at the first base.

Genomic DNA was isolated from the sorted cells so that the TCRbeta CDR3 region could be sequenced. The immunoSEQ Assay was used for sequencing of TCRbeta CDR3 regions. The clones in this table, taken by TCRdb from immuneACCESS, are in-frame only. Not every clone is retained; where verified, under half of the shortfall comes from an unresolved V gene, and the cause of the rest is unknown. The sample table shows approximately 52,000 clones, and 65% to 85% are seen once. The ten largest clones capture roughly 1.1% of the sample. The record originates from a study of OX40 agonist ivuxolimab in advanced cancers. With regard to the full study: The costimulatory receptor OX40 (CD134) was targeted by ivuxolimab, a fully human IgG2 agonistic monoclonal antibody. Prior anti-PD-1, anti-PD-L1 or anti-CTLA-4 therapy was permitted, and checkpoint inhibitors had been received by about 44% of dose-escalation patients. Partial responses occurred in three dose-escalation patients, of whom one had hepatocellular carcinoma and two had cutaneous melanoma. Of the approximately 54 dose-escalation patients, hepatocellular carcinoma was present in about 20, melanoma in roughly 15, renal cell carcinoma in 9 and head and neck cancer in 9. The purpose of peripheral TCRbeta sequencing was to test whether ivuxolimab changed TCR sequence diversity and led to clonal T-cell expansion. The paper covers the monotherapy dose-escalation part of the phase I ivuxolimab trial, which included N ≈ 57 patients. Intravenous ivuxolimab was administered to patients every 2 weeks at six dose levels: 0.01, 0.1, 0.3, 1.5, 3 and 10 mg/kg. The dose-escalation cohort was over 70% male with a mean age of around 62 years, ranging from 23 to 79. Overall study outcomes, separate from this receptor: In the 0.1-3.0 mg/kg groups, partial responders were among the patients with the lowest normalized peripheral clonal expansion, particularly in CD8+ T cells. On average, CD8+ T cells showed more expanded clones than CD4+ T cells after ivuxolimab. Clonal expansion of both CD4+ and CD8+ blood T cells was observed from baseline to week 6 at doses 0.1 to 3.0 mg/kg. The antigen specificity of the clonally expanded peripheral T cells was not determined. Low levels of normalized T-cell clonal expansion were also shown by some nonresponding patients.

The sequence was collected from an adult with an advanced solid tumor such as melanoma, head and neck, liver or kidney cancer. Here the chain combines TRBV5-1 and TRBJ2-5, with 9 bases in between that match TRBD2. The sequencing here drew on CD4+ or CD8+ T cells sorted from blood, taken in a trial of the OX40 agonist ivuxolimab. The CDR3 protein: CASSLELAGVEETQYF. In nucleotide form, the sequence is TGCGCCAGCAGCTTGGAACTAGCGGGCGTGGAAGAGACCCAGTACTTC.